A single sample is the source of the 19 T cell receptor beta chains below, sequenced in a study of OX40 agonist ivuxolimab in advanced cancers. Clones were read by immunoSEQ multiplex PCR, and TCRdb kept only the in-frame ones, dropping some. The sample contains fewer than 55,000 clones, over 70% of which appear only once. The sample in question was CD4+ or CD8+ T cells sorted from blood, obtained in a trial of the OX40 agonist ivuxolimab. These TCRs come from an adult with an advanced solid tumor such as melanoma, head and neck, liver or kidney cancer.

This clone has just one count. The rearrangement joins TRBV5-5 to TRBJ2-7; no firm D call. Germline V CDR1 and CDR2: SGHKS, YYEKEE (reference sequence). V lost 7 bases to trimming and J lost 9 bases, with 23 bases between them. This CDR3 is 14 amino acids long. The CDR3 DNA follows: TGTGCCAGCGACCCCTCATCGACCCCTGTCGGGCAGTACTTC. This sequence encodes CASDPSSTPVGQYF.

V usage is TRBV6-6 and J usage is TRBJ1-1; 7 bases fit TRBD1. Germline CDR1 MNHNY, CDR2 SVGAGI (reference sequence). CDR3 length: 15 residues. Trimming cost V 1 base and J 2 bases; bases outside gene matches: 4. The CDR3 sequence: CASSYLGTANTEAFF. The CDR3 DNA reads TGTGCCAGCAGTTACTTGGGGACAGCCAACACTGAAGCTTTCTTT.

The chain combines TRBV5-4 with TRBJ2-5; tentatively, D is TRBD1 (5 bases). The V gene lost 4 bases and the J gene lost 1 base, with 8 bases spanning the gap. The CDR3 is 13 residues long. From germline, CDR1 is SGHNT and CDR2 YYREEE (reference sequence). Here the CDR3 reads CASSLQGQETQYF. The DNA of the CDR3 is TGTGCCAGCAGCCTCCAGGGCCAAGAGACCCAGTACTTC. The full variable domain, its missing parts supplied by reference TRBV5-4 and TRBJ2-5, is ETGVTQSPTHLIKTRGQQVTLRCSSQSGHNTVSWYQQALGQGPQFIFQYYREEENGRGNFPPRFSGLQFPNYSSELNVNALELDDSALYLCASSLQGQETQYFGPGTRLLVL.

The rearrangement links TRBV9 to TRBJ2-7, with TRBD1 matching 10 bases. Germline V lookup: CDR1 SGDLS, CDR2 YYNGEE. The CDR3 covers 14 residues. J was trimmed by 2 bases and V by 4 bases; bases with no gene match: 3. CDR3 DNA sequence: TGTGCCAGCAGCTCTGGGACAGGGGCCTACGAGCAGTACTTC. Amino acids: CASSSGTGAYEQYF.

The chain combines TRBV18 with TRBJ1-1; TRBD1 agrees at 8 bases. Germline V gene sequence: CDR1 KGHSH, CDR2 LQKENI. The CDR3 is 15 residues long. The V segment lost 2 bases and the J segment 5 bases; nucleotides outside the gene matches: 7. CDR3 protein: CASSPIGQGWTEAFF. The DNA for the CDR3 is TGTGCCAGCTCACCAATCGGACAGGGATGGACTGAAGCTTTCTTT.

In DNA, the CDR3 is TGTGCCAGCAGCTATGAGGGGGCGAAGAACTATGGCTACACCTTC. This encodes CASSYEGAKNYGYTF. The V and J genes are TRBV5-8 and TRBJ1-2; 7 bases match TRBD1. The CDR3 is 15 residues long. Trimming removed 3 bases from V and 2 bases from J; junction bases left unmatched: 7. Germline CDR1 reads SGHTS; CDR2 reads YDEGEE.

The chain uses TRBV28 and TRBJ1-4, with a weak D call TRBD1 (5 bases). The V end was cut by 2 bases, the J end by 0 bases, with 13 bases between. Germline V gene lookup returns CDR1 MDHEN and CDR2 SYDVKM. The CDR3 is made up of 17 amino acids. The CDR3 sequence: CASSLGAGRATNEKLFF. CDR3 DNA sequence: TGTGCCAGCAGTTTAGGGGCAGGGAGGGCAACTAATGAAAAACTGTTTTTT.

This clone has only a few counts. The chain combines TRBV7-9 with TRBJ1-3; D gene uncertain. Germline values: CDR1 SEHNR, CDR2 FQNEAQ (reference sequence). The V gene lost 1 base and the J gene lost 1 base, with 8 bases spanning the gap. The CDR3 spans 15 residues. CDR3 nucleotide sequence: TGTGCCAGCAGCTTAGTACTAGGGTCTGGAAACACCATATATTTT. Its protein is CASSLVLGSGNTIYF. Together with reference TRBV7-9 and TRBJ1-3, the CDR3 gives the full variable domain: DTGVSQNPRHKITKRGQNVTFRCDPISEHNRLYWYRQTLGQGPEFLTYFQNEAQLEKSRLLSDRFSAERPKGSFSTLEIQRTEQGDSAMYLCASSLVLGSGNTIYFGEGSWLTVV.

On this clone: The identical CDR3 is also encoded by other nucleotide sequences in the sample. The chain has TRBV19 and TRBJ1-5; no clear D. The ends were cut back, 6 bases at V and 0 bases at J, with 15 bases in the middle. CDR1 is LNHDA, CDR2 SQIVND, per germline (reference sequence). This CDR3 spans 16 amino acids. The CDR3 loop reads CASRPGNRNSNQPQHF. DNA of the CDR3: TGTGCCAGTAGGCCGGGGAATAGAAATAGCAATCAGCCCCAGCATTTT. Full variable domain (remainder filled in from reference TRBV19 and TRBJ1-5): DGGITQSPKYLFRKEGQNVTLSCEQNLNHDAMYWYRQDPGQGLRLIYYSQIVNDFQKGDIAEGYSVSREKKESFPLTVTSAQKNPTAFYLCASRPGNRNSNQPQHFGDGTRLSIL.

V is TRBV5-6 and J is TRBJ2-2, with 7 bases identical to TRBD1. The CDR3 is 15 amino acids. Germline trimming cut 2 bases from V and 5 bases from J; bases unmatched to any gene: 6. Per germline, CDR1 SGHDT and CDR2 YYEEEE. Written as DNA, the CDR3 is TGTGCCAGCAGCTTCGGGACAGCCCTTACCGGGGAGCTGTTTTTT. Its translation: CASSFGTALTGELFF.

This clone was observed a few times. The chain uses TRBV11-2 and TRBJ2-1; 12 nucleotides align to TRBD1. Trimming at V came to 4 bases and at J to 7 bases, leaving 5 bases not matched to a gene. The CDR3 consists of 15 residues. Per the germline V gene, CDR1 is SGHAT and CDR2 is FQNNGV. CDR3 protein: CASSYRDRGQNEQFF. The CDR3 nucleotides are TGTGCCAGCAGCTACCGGGACAGGGGGCAGAATGAGCAGTTCTTC.

The V call is TRBV19, the J call TRBJ1-5; D is possibly TRBD1 (6 bases). There are 14 residues in the CDR3. Trimming removed 3 bases from V and 7 bases from J, with 13 bases in between. Germline V CDR1 and CDR2: LNHDA, SQIVND (reference sequence). CDR3 sequence (DNA): TGTGCCAGTAGTATTACAGGGCAGGAACAGCCCCAGCATTTT. It specifies CASSITGQEQPQHF.

V is TRBV19 and J is TRBJ2-2; 7 positions match TRBD2. Trimming took 6 bases from V and 3 from J; bases not matched to a gene: 7. Germline V gives CDR1 LNHDA, CDR2 SQIVND (reference sequence). The CDR3 length is 15 residues. CDR3 protein: CASRPTSSDTGELFF. The CDR3 nucleotides read TGTGCCAGTAGGCCGACTAGCTCCGACACCGGGGAGCTGTTTTTT.

V gene TRBV2 combines with J gene TRBJ1-2; possible D gene TRBD1, 6 bases. This CDR3 has 13 amino acids. V dropped 5 bases and J dropped 6 bases, with 13 bases sitting between them. Germline V gene data show CDR1 as SNHLY and CDR2 as FYNNEI. The DNA of the CDR3 is TGTGCCAGCAGTATGGGGGGCCGGGATGGCTACACCTTC. Its translation: CASSMGGRDGYTF.

This chain links TRBV2 with TRBJ1-2; D not resolved. Germline V gives CDR1 SNHLY, CDR2 FYNNEI. V was pared by 7 bases and J by 3 bases, with 21 bases between. The CDR3 is made up of 16 amino acids. The CDR3 reads CASIEPRTYSDYGYTF. In DNA, the CDR3 is TGTGCCAGCATCGAACCCCGGACTTACTCCGACTATGGCTACACCTTC.

This clone was observed once. The chain employs TRBV7-9 and TRBJ1-2; D remains unclear. Per germline, CDR1 SEHNR and CDR2 FQNEAQ (reference sequence). The CDR3 is 17 amino acids. Trimming cost V 5 bases and J 8 bases, with 27 bases left between them. The CDR3 DNA sequence: TGTGCCAGCAGCCGGAGGGTGTCGTCAGCGGAGGCCTCCGGCTACACCTTC. Protein: CASSRRVSSAEASGYTF.

This rearrangement joins TRBV5-1 to TRBJ2-3, with unresolved D. Germline values: CDR1 SGHRS, CDR2 YFSETQ. The CDR3 is 18 residues long. Trimming removed 0 bases at V and 2 bases at J, with 19 bases between. The CDR3 nucleotides read TGCGCCAGCAGCTTGGTAGTATCGTCCGGGCGCAACACAGATACGCAGTATTTT. This sequence encodes CASSLVVSSGRNTDTQYF.

The gene calls are TRBV2 and TRBJ1-2, with 8 bases that match TRBD1. The J segment lost 3 bases and the V segment lost 4 bases, leaving 4 bases of the junction unmatched. The germline gives CDR1 SNHLY, CDR2 FYNNEI. The CDR3 extends over 14 amino acids. CDR3 nucleotides: TGTGCCAGCAGTGGGACAGGGCGGGACTATGGCTACACCTTC. Translating it yields CASSGTGRDYGYTF.

Details on this clone: Germline and junction disagree at one end, which may indicate a read error. Different DNA sequences within this sample yield the same CDR3. This chain joins TRBV11-3 and TRBJ2-3; TRBD1 aligns across 9 bases. CDR1 SGHNT and CDR2 YENEEA come from the germline V gene. The CDR3 extends over 14 amino acids. The DNA for the CDR3 is TGTGCTAGCAGCTTGACAGGGGGAACAGATACGCAGTATTTT. Translating it yields CASSLTGGTDTQYF.